The 24 T cell receptor beta chains given below trace back to one sample, sequenced in a study of T cell responses to AZD1222 COVID-19 vaccine. Profiling relied on immunoSEQ multiplex PCR, and the TCRdb table lists in-frame clones only, not all of them. The data contain approximately 140,000 clones, more than 85% of them singletons. Sample: peripheral blood, taken 28 days after the second AZD1222 dose. The receptors originated from an adult who received the AZD1222 COVID-19 vaccine.

The chain couples TRBV29-1 to TRBJ1-2; D call uncertain. Trimming removed 1 base from V and 2 bases from J, with 14 bases in between. The CDR3 sequence is 15 residues long. Germline V gives CDR1 SQVTM, CDR2 ANQGSEA. CDR3 region: CSVEAELDVNYGYTF. The CDR3 DNA is TGCAGCGTTGAAGCCGAGCTTGACGTAAACTATGGCTACACCTTC.

This clone came up a few times. J is TRBJ2-3 and V is TRBV4-1; TRBD2 agrees at 8 bases. With 0 bases clipped from V and 2 bases from J, the junction kept 1 base outside the gene matches. CDR1 and CDR2 from the germline V gene are MGHRA and YSYEKL. The CDR3 runs to 15 residues. The CDR3 spells CASSQELADTDTQYF. In nucleotides, the CDR3 is TGCGCCAGCAGCCAAGAACTAGCGGACACAGATACGCAGTATTTT.

The gene calls are TRBV5-1 and TRBJ2-1, with 14 bases aligning to TRBD2. This CDR3 spans 14 amino acids. Germline V gene data show CDR1 as SGHRS and CDR2 as YFSETQ. Trimming at V came to 3 bases and at J to 9 bases, leaving 2 bases not matched to a gene. CDR3 DNA sequence: TGCGCCAGCAGCTCGGGACTAGCGGGAGTTGAGCAGTTCTTC. Protein product: CASSSGLAGVEQFF.

As to this clone: At one end the junction does not follow the germline gene, possibly because of a read error. The chain uses TRBV7-7 and TRBJ2-3, with D perhaps being TRBD1 or TRBD2 (6 bases each). The CDR3 extends over 15 amino acids. Germline lookup yields CDR1 SSHAT and CDR2 FNYEAQ (reference sequence). In DNA form, the CDR3 reads TGTGCTAGCAGCCCCACGGGGGCGGGTGGTGATACGCAGTATTTT. This sequence encodes CASSPTGAGGDTQYF.

This rearrangement joins TRBV5-1 to TRBJ1-2; possibly TRBD1 for D (5 bases). The CDR3 consists of 13 residues. CDR1 and CDR2 (germline): SGHRS, YFSETQ. V shed 5 bases and J shed 3 bases, with 11 bases lying between them. CDR3 sequence (DNA): TGCGCCAGCAGGGTAGGGGTAGACTATGGCTACACCTTC. Translation: CASRVGVDYGYTF.

V is TRBV10-3 and J is TRBJ1-6; D is uncertain. Germline CDR1 ENHRY, CDR2 SYGVKD. V dropped 5 bases and J dropped 3 bases, with 8 bases sitting between them. This CDR3 comprises 14 residues. CDR3 sequence (DNA): TGTGCCATCAGTTCAGAGCACTATAATTCACCCCTCCACTTT. Encoded protein: CAISSEHYNSPLHF.

This clone appeared a single time. The genes are TRBV2 and TRBJ1-3; D ambiguous. With 4 bases removed from V and 0 bases from J, the gap between germline ends came to 7 bases. This CDR3 region has 14 residues. Looked up from germline, CDR1 is SNHLY and CDR2 is FYNNEI. The CDR3 protein is CASSGRYSGNTIYF. The CDR3 DNA is TGTGCCAGCAGTGGGAGATACTCTGGAAACACCATATATTTT.

This sequence joins TRBV11-2 and TRBJ1-4, with D unclear. V shed 1 base and J shed 0 bases, with 15 bases lying between them. CDR3 length: 18 residues. Germline CDR1 and CDR2: SGHAT and FQNNGV. The CDR3 loop is CASSLGPLQSATNEKLFF. The CDR3 DNA reads as TGTGCCAGCAGCTTAGGCCCCCTACAATCTGCAACTAATGAAAAACTGTTTTTT.

The chain employs TRBV18 and TRBJ1-1; tentative D call: TRBD1 (5 bases). The V end lost 6 bases, the J end lost 0 bases, and 14 bases lay between the germline ends. CDR1 is KGHSH, CDR2 LQKENI, per germline. CDR3 length: 15 residues. CDR3 sequence (DNA): TGTGCCAGCTCTCTCGGGGGTGGAATGAACACTGAAGCTTTCTTT. It is translated as CASSLGGGMNTEAFF. The full variable domain, rest sourced from reference TRBV18 and TRBJ1-1, is NAGVMQNPRHLVRRRGQEARLRCSPMKGHSHVYWYRQLPEEGLKFMVYLQKENIIDESGMPKERFSAEFPKEGPSILRIQQVVRGDSAAYFCASSLGGGMNTEAFFGQGTRLTVV.

The chain is built from TRBV2 and TRBJ2-5, with TRBD2 identical over 9 bases. There are 14 residues in the CDR3. V was pared by 4 bases and J by 7 bases, with 7 bases of the junction left unmatched. Germline loops: CDR1 SNHLY, CDR2 FYNNEI. The CDR3: CASSGGTSYRTQYF. CDR3 bases: TGTGCCAGCAGTGGAGGGACTAGCTACAGGACCCAGTACTTC.

V gene TRBV18 combines with J gene TRBJ2-1, with 14 bases matching TRBD2. Germline values: CDR1 KGHSH, CDR2 LQKENI. This CDR3 spans 17 amino acids. V lost 3 bases and J lost 9; bases outside the gene matches: 10. The CDR3 DNA reads TGTGCCAGCTCACCCTTACCCGGGACTAGCGGGAGTATTGAGCAGTTCTTC. It encodes CASSPLPGTSGSIEQFF.

The chain combines TRBV19 with TRBJ1-5, with 7 positions matching TRBD1. This CDR3 region has 15 residues. Germline trimming cut 7 bases from V and 1 base from J; bases unmatched to any gene: 7. Germline V gene lookup returns CDR1 LNHDA and CDR2 SQIVND (reference sequence). CDR3 sequence: CASTEDRASNQPQHF. The CDR3, as DNA: TGTGCCAGTACGGAAGACAGGGCGAGCAATCAGCCCCAGCATTTT.

The chain uses TRBV5-1 and TRBJ1-3; 7 bases are shared with TRBD1. The CDR3 consists of 18 residues. Trimming cost V 0 bases and J 0 bases; bases outside gene matches: 9. Germline CDR1 is SGHRS and CDR2 is YFSETQ. The CDR3, as DNA: TGCGCCAGCAGCTTGGGAGAATTGACAGGGATCTCTGGAAACACCATATATTTT. Residues: CASSLGELTGISGNTIYF.

This sequence joins TRBV28 and TRBJ2-1, with D maybe TRBD2 (5 bases). Germline V gene sequence: CDR1 MDHEN, CDR2 SYDVKM. The CDR3 sequence is 13 residues long. Trimming cost V 7 bases and J 6 bases, with 13 bases left between them. The CDR3 region has the DNA TGTGCCAGCACGGGAAATCGGTTCAATGAGCAGTTCTTC. Its translation is CASTGNRFNEQFF. The full variable domain, in which reference TRBV28 and TRBJ2-1 provide the parts outside the CDR3, is DVKVTQSSRYLVKRTGEKVFLECVQDMDHENMFWYRQDPGLGLRLIYFSYDVKMKEKGDIPEGYSVSREKKERFSLILESASTNQTSMYLCASTGNRFNEQFFGPGTRLTVL.

The chain couples TRBV6-2 or TRBV6-3 to TRBJ1-1; 7 nucleotides match TRBD1. This CDR3 is built from 18 residues. V dropped 5 bases and J dropped 4; count of bases not matched to a gene: 19. Germline V gene sequence: CDR1 MNHEY, CDR2 SVGEGT. CDR3 protein: CASSAGGKVKVRVTEAFF. The DNA for the CDR3 is TGTGCCAGCAGTGCAGGGGGAAAGGTAAAGGTGAGGGTCACTGAAGCTTTCTTT.

J is TRBJ1-1 and V is TRBV19, with 9 bases that match TRBD1. The CDR3 contains 14 residues. Losses at the gene ends were 5 bases for V and 3 bases for J; bases not matched to a gene: 4. Germline V gene sequence: CDR1 LNHDA, CDR2 SQIVND (reference sequence). The CDR3 here is CASSVGQGYTEAFF. CDR3 in DNA: TGTGCCAGTAGTGTAGGACAGGGGTACACTGAAGCTTTCTTT.

The chain joins TRBV18 to TRBJ1-2; 11 nucleotides agree with TRBD1. Trimming removed 3 bases from V and 8 bases from J; junction bases left unmatched: 8. The CDR3 covers 15 residues. CDR1 and CDR2 (germline): KGHSH, LQKENI. CDR3 protein: CASSPGQGEGGGYTF. As DNA, the CDR3 is TGTGCCAGCTCACCGGGACAGGGGGAAGGCGGGGGCTACACCTTC. Full variable domain (missing parts from reference TRBV18 and TRBJ1-2): NAGVMQNPRHLVRRRGQEARLRCSPMKGHSHVYWYRQLPEEGLKFMVYLQKENIIDESGMPKERFSAEFPKEGPSILRIQQVVRGDSAAYFCASSPGQGEGGGYTFGSGTRLTVV.

This chain connects TRBV30 to TRBJ2-5; 10 nucleotides agree with TRBD2. Trimming removed 0 bases from V and 5 bases from J; junction bases left unmatched: 15. This CDR3 is 18 amino acids long. Per germline, CDR1 GTSNPN and CDR2 SVGIG (reference sequence). The CDR3 DNA sequence: TGTGCCTGGAGTGTACTCAGGACTAGCGGCCCTCTGAGGGAGACCCAGTACTTC. Translation: CAWSVLRTSGPLRETQYF. The full variable domain, in which reference TRBV30 and TRBJ2-5 provide the parts outside the CDR3, is SQTIHQWPATLVQPVGSPLSLECTVEGTSNPNLYWYRQAAGRGLQLLFYSVGIGQISSEVPQNLSASRPQDRQFILSSKKLLLSDSGFYLCAWSVLRTSGPLRETQYFGPGTRLLVL.

The CDR3 DNA sequence: TGTGCCAGCAGCCCGGGGACTAGCGGGCGCACAGATACGCAGTATTTT. This encodes CASSPGTSGRTDTQYF. V usage is TRBV7-3 and J usage is TRBJ2-3; 12 bases agree with TRBD2. The V and J ends lost 5 bases and 1 base, in that order; junction bases with no gene match: 4. CDR1 is SGHTA, CDR2 FQGTGA, per germline. The CDR3 is made up of 16 amino acids.

The chain employs TRBV18 and TRBJ1-1; D unclear. Germline CDR1 reads KGHSH; CDR2 reads LQKENI. This CDR3 region has 17 residues. V dropped 4 bases and J dropped 5 bases, with 23 bases sitting between them. In nucleotides, the CDR3 is TGTGCCAGCTCACGACAATACCTCGGACGGTTTTTAACTGAAGCTTTCTTT. Protein product: CASSRQYLGRFLTEAFF.

This chain connects TRBV2 to TRBJ2-1; 11 bases are a match to TRBD2. From germline, CDR1 is SNHLY and CDR2 FYNNEI. V lost 6 bases and J lost 9; bases outside the gene matches: 4. The CDR3 is 13 amino acids. This CDR3 reads CASSPTSGVEQFF. In nucleotides, the CDR3 is TGTGCCAGCAGCCCGACTAGCGGGGTTGAGCAGTTCTTC. Drawing the rest from reference TRBV2 and TRBJ2-1, the complete variable domain is EPEVTQTPSHQVTQMGQEVILRCVPISNHLYFYWYRQILGQKVEFLVSFYNNEISEKSEIFDDQFSVERPDGSNFTLKIRSTKLEDSAMYFCASSPTSGVEQFFGPGTRLTVL.

This chain uses TRBV5-1 with TRBJ2-1, with D hard to call. Germline CDR1 is SGHRS and CDR2 is YFSETQ. Trimming pared 2 bases from V and 6 bases from J, leaving 12 bases between. The CDR3 spans 14 residues. In DNA, the CDR3 is TGCGCCAGCAGCTTAGGCAGCTTGGGCAATGAGCAGTTCTTC. Its translation is CASSLGSLGNEQFF. The variable domain in full, completed from reference TRBV5-1 and TRBJ2-1, reads KAGVTQTPRYLIKTRGQQVTLSCSPISGHRSVSWYQQTPGQGLQFLFEYFSETQRNKGNFPGRFSGRQFSNSRSEMNVSTLELGDSALYLCASSLGSLGNEQFFGPGTRLTVL.

The chain employs TRBV10-2 and TRBJ1-5, with D possibly being TRBD1 (5 bases). The germline V and J ends were trimmed by 6 bases and 1 base, with 13 bases remaining between them. CDR1 is WSHSY and CDR2 is SAAADI in the germline V gene. The CDR3 extends over 15 amino acids. DNA for the CDR3: TGCGCCAGCAGGCGTGGGGGAGGGAGCAATCAGCCCCAGCATTTT. Its protein product is CASRRGGGSNQPQHF.

V gene TRBV7-6 combines with J gene TRBJ1-3; D perhaps matches TRBD1 (6 bases). Trimming stripped 4 bases from V and 7 bases from J, with 11 bases between. The CDR3 loop spans 13 amino acids. Germline CDR1 is SGHVS and CDR2 is FNYEAQ. In nucleotides, the CDR3 is TGTGCCAGCAGCTCCACCCAGGGGAACACCATATATTTT. Amino acids: CASSSTQGNTIYF.